The source of this T cell receptor (beta chain) is a study of blood T cell repertoires in COVID-19. Background on the study: Acute-phase and convalescent COVID-19 samples originated in the United States, Italy and Spain. PBMCs, B-cell-depleted T cells, or T cells were the source of the cDNA or gDNA that made up the material.

Original processing notes: Nucleated cell number was recorded as an estimate derived from reference gene primer amplification. Here immunoSEQ multiplex PCR was the method, and the copy in TCRdb shows in-frame clones only, minus some. Clone size and the V and J calls come from that table; the DNA yielded D and trimming. The sample has roughly 500,000 clones, 70% to 90% seen once. Trimming took off 1 base at V and 12 bases at J, with 15 bases between the two ends. The CDR3 is 13 residues long. This TCR was sampled from a human donor in a cohort sampled during active COVID-19. The sample consisted of peripheral blood. The chain links TRBV12-3 or TRBV12-4 to TRBJ1-2, with D perhaps matching TRBD1 (6 bases). The CDR3 is CASSLEGTRYHTF. CDR3 nucleotides: TGTGCCAGCAGTTTAGAGGGGACAAGGTATCACACCTTC.